This T cell receptor beta chain was identified in a study of blood T cell repertoires in COVID-19. Looking at the study overall: The study drew acute and convalescent COVID-19 samples from the United States, Italy and Spain.

This clone was observed once. During active infection, Seattle patients enrolled and were then monitored through disease. CDR1 is MGHRA and CDR2 is YSYEKL in the germline V gene. Trimming removed 0 bases at V and 5 bases at J, with 14 bases between. This CDR3 spans 16 amino acids. TCRdb's copy holds only in-frame clones and misses some; the assay was immunoSEQ multiplex PCR. The sample carries about 340,000 clones, 75% to 90% recorded once. Sequenced sample: peripheral blood. This rearrangement joins TRBV4-1 to TRBJ2-4, with a tentative D call TRBD1 (6 bases). The sequence was collected from a woman aged 55-69 years with COVID-19, enrolled during active disease. The CDR3 protein is CASSQDFHRAENIQYF. DNA of the CDR3: TGCGCCAGCAGCCAAGACTTTCACAGGGCAGAAAACATTCAGTACTTC.